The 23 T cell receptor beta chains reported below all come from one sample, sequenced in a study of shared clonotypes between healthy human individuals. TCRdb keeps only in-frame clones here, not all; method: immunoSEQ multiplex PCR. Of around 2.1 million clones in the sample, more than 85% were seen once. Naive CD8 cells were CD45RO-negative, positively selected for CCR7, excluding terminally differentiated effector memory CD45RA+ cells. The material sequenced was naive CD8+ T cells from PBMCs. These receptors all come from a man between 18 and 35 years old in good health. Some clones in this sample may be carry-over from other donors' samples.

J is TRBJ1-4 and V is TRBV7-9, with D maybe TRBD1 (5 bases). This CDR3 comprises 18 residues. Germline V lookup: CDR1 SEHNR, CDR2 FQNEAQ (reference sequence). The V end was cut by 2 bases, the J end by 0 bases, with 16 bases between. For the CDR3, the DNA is TGTGCCAGCAGCTTACCAGGGACCCAAGTTGCAACTAATGAAAAACTGTTTTTT. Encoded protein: CASSLPGTQVATNEKLFF.

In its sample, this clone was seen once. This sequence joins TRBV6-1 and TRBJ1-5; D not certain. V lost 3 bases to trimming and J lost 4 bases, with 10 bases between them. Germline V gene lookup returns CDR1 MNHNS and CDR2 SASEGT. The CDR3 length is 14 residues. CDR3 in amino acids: CASSEDRRNQPQHF. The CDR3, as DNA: TGTGCCAGCAGTGAGGACCGTCGAAATCAGCCCCAGCATTTT.

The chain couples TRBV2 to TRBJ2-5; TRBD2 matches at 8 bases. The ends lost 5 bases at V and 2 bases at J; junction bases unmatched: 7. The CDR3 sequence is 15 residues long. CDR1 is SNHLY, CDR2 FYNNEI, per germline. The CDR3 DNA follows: TGTGCCAGCAGTCGGGGCGGGGGGCCACAAGAGACCCAGTACTTC. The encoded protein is CASSRGGGPQETQYF.

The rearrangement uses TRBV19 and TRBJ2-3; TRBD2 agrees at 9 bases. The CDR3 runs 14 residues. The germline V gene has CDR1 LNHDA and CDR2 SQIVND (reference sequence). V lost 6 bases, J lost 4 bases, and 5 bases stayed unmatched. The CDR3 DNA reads TGTGCCAGTAGCCTAGCGGGAAGGCCAGATACGCAGTATTTT. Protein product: CASSLAGRPDTQYF.

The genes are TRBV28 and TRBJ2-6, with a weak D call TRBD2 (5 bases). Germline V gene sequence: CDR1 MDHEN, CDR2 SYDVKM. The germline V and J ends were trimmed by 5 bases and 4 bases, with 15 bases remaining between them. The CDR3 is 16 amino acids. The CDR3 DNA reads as TGTGCCAGCAGTAGCGGTAGGTCGGCGGGGGCCAACGTCCTGACTTTC. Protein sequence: CASSSGRSAGANVLTF.

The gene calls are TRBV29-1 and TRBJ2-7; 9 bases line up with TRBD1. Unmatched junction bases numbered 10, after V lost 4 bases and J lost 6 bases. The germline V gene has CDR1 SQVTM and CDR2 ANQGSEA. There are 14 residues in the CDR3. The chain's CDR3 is CSVVGGNRGPEQYF. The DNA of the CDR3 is TGCAGCGTTGTTGGTGGGAACAGGGGGCCCGAGCAGTACTTC.

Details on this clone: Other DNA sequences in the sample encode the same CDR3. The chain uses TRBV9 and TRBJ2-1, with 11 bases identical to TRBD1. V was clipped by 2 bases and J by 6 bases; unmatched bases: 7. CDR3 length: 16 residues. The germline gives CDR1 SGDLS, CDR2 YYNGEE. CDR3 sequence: CASSVTGTGGPNEQFF. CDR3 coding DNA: TGTGCCAGCAGCGTTACCGGGACAGGGGGGCCCAATGAGCAGTTCTTC.

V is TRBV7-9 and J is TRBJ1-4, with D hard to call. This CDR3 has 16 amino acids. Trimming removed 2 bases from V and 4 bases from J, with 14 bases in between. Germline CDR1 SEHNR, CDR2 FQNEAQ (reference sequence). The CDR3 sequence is CASSLRKSGLNEKLFF. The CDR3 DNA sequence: TGTGCCAGCAGCTTACGGAAGTCCGGGCTTAATGAAAAACTGTTTTTT. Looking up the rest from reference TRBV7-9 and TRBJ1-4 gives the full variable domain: DTGVSQNPRHKITKRGQNVTFRCDPISEHNRLYWYRQTLGQGPEFLTYFQNEAQLEKSRLLSDRFSAERPKGSFSTLEIQRTEQGDSAMYLCASSLRKSGLNEKLFFGSGTQLSVL.

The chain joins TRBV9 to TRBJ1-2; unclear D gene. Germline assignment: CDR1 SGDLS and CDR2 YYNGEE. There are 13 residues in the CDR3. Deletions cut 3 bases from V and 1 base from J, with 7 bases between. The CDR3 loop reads CASSESRNYGYTF. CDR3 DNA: TGTGCCAGCAGCGAGTCGCGTAACTATGGCTACACCTTC. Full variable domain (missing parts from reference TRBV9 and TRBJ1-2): DSGVTQTPKHLITATGQRVTLRCSPRSGDLSVYWYQQSLDQGLQFLIQYYNGEERAKGNILERFSAQQFPDLHSELNLSSLELGDSALYFCASSESRNYGYTFGSGTRLTVV.

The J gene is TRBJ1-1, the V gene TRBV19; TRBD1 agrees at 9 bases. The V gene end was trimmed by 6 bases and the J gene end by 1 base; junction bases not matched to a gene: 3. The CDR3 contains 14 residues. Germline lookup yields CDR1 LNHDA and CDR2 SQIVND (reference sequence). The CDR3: CASSEDRGNTEAFF. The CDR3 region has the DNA TGTGCCAGTAGCGAGGACAGGGGGAACACTGAAGCTTTCTTT.

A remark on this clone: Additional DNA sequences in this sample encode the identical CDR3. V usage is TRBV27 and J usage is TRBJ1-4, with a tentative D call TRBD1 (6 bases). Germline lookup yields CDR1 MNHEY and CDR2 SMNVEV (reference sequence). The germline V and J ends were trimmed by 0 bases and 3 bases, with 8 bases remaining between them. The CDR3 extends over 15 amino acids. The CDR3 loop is CASSLSPGANEKLFF. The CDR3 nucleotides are TGTGCCAGCAGTTTATCTCCAGGGGCTAATGAAAAACTGTTTTTT. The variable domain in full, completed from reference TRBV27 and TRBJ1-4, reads EAQVTQNPRYLITVTGKKLTVTCSQNMNHEYMSWYRQDPGLGLRQIYYSMNVEVTDKGDVPEGYKVSRKEKRNFPLILESPSPNQTSLYFCASSLSPGANEKLFFGSGTQLSVL.

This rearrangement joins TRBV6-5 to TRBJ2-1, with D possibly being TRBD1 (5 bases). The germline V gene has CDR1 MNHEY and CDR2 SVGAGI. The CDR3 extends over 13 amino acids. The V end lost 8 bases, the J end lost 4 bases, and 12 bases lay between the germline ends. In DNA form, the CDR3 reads TGTGCCAGCGGGGCTTCTGCGTACAATGAGCAGTTCTTC. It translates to CASGASAYNEQFF.

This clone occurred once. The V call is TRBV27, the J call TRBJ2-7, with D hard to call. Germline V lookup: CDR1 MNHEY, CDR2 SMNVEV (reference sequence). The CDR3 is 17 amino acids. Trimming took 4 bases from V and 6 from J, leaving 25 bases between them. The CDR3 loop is CASSSIKPHIRSGEQYF. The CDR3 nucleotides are TGTGCCAGCAGTTCCATCAAGCCGCATATTAGGTCGGGCGAGCAGTACTTC.

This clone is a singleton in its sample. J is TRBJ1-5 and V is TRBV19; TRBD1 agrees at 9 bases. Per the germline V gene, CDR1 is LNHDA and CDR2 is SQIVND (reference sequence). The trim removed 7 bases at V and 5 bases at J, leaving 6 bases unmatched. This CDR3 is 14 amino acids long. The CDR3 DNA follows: TGTGCCAGTAATCCGGGACAGGGTTATCAGCCCCAGCATTTT. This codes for CASNPGQGYQPQHF.

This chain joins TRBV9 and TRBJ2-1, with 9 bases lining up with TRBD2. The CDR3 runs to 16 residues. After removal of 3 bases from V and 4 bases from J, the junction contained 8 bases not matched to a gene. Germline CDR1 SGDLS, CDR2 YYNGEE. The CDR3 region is CASSERSGRTYNEQFF. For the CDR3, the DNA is TGTGCCAGCAGCGAAAGGAGCGGGAGGACATACAATGAGCAGTTCTTC.

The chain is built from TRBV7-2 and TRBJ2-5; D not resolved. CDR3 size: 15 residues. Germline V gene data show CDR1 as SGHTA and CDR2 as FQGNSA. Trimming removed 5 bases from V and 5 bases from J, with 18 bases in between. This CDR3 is CASSPHISSMETQYF. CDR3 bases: TGTGCCAGCAGCCCTCACATAAGTTCTATGGAGACCCAGTACTTC.

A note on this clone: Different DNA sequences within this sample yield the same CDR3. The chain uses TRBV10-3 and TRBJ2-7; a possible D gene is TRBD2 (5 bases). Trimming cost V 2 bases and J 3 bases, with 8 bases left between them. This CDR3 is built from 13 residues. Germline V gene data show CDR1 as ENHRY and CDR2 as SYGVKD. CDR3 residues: CAISEGGSYEQYF. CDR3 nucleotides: TGTGCCATCAGTGAGGGTGGGAGCTACGAGCAGTACTTC.

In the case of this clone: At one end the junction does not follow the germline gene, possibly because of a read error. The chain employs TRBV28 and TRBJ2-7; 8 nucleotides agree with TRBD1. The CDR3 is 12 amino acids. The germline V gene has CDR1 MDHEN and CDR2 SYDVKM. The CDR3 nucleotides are TGTGCCAGCAGTTTCCGGACAGGGCTCGGTCGGTTC. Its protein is CASSFRTGLGRF.

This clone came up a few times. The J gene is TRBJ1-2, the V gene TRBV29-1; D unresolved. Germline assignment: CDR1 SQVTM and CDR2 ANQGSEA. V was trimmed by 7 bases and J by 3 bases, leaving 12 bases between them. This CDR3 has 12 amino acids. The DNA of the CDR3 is TGCAGCGCCGTCCCAAGGGACTATGGCTACACCTTC. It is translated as CSAVPRDYGYTF.

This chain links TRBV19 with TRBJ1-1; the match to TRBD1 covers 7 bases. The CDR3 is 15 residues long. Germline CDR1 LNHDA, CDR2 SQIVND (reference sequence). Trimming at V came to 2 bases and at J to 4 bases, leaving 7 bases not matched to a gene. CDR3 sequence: CASSIQGVYSTEAFF. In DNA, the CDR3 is TGTGCCAGTAGTATACAGGGGGTATACAGCACTGAAGCTTTCTTT.

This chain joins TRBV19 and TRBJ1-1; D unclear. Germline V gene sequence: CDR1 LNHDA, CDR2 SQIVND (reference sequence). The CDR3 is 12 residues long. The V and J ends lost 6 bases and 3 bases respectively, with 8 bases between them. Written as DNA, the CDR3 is TGTGCCAGTAGCCCAAGATACACTGAAGCTTTCTTT. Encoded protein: CASSPRYTEAFF.

CDR3 region: CASKEGTYEQYF. In DNA, the CDR3 is TGTGCCAGCAAGGAGGGGACCTACGAGCAGTACTTC. The chain carries TRBV28 and TRBJ2-7; possibly TRBD2 for D (6 bases). From germline, CDR1 is MDHEN and CDR2 SYDVKM. V shed 7 bases and J shed 2 bases, with 9 bases lying between them. The CDR3 is 12 residues long.

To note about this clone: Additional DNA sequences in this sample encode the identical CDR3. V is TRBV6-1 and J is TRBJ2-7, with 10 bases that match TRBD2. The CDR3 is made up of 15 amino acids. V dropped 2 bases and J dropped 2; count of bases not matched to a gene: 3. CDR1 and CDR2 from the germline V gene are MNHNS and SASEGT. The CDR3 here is CASSEITSGTYEQYF. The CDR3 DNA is TGTGCCAGCAGTGAAATAACTAGCGGGACCTACGAGCAGTACTTC.